The 21 T cell receptor beta chains given below trace back to one sample, sequenced in a study of low-dose radiotherapy and immunotherapy resistance in tumors. TRAV- and TRBV-specific primers primed first-strand cDNA, covering alpha and beta chains. PCR amplification of the TCRs was performed with Phusion for 20 PCR cycles, and it relied on a constant-region primer together with a V-primer adapter. TCRdb reprocessed the reads via MiXCR and lists one record per CDR3 protein. The sample yields around 79,000 distinct CDR3 sequences, approximately 20% seen once. Time point: before trial treatment. Sample: PBMCs, taken before treatment. The receptors stem from a male donor with prostate cancer.

The DNA of the CDR3 is TGCAGTGCTAGACCCACCCCTAGTGAAGAGACCCAGTACTTC. It specifies CSARPTPSEETQYF. The chain employs TRBV20-1 and TRBJ2-5; no definite D call. The CDR3 contains 14 residues. V was trimmed by 2 bases and J by 3 bases, leaving 13 bases between them. The V gene's germline CDR1 is DFQATT and CDR2 SNEGSKA (reference sequence).

This clonotype was seen ten or more times. This chain links TRBV24-1 with TRBJ2-3; TRBD1 matches 8 bases. Germline V gives CDR1 KGHDR, CDR2 SFDVKD. V gave up 3 bases and J gave up 4 bases; unmatched junction bases: 8. The CDR3 spans 16 residues. The CDR3 DNA reads TGTGCCACCAGTGATGTGGACAGGGTTTCAGCAGATACGCAGTATTTT. Translating gives CATSDVDRVSADTQYF.

This clonotype was seen repeatedly, ten times or more. The chain carries TRBV6-5 and TRBJ2-1; the D is unclear. Germline CDR1 is MNHEY and CDR2 is SVGAGI. This CDR3 is 17 amino acids long. V shed 5 bases and J shed 0 bases, with 17 bases lying between them. CDR3: CASSPPPSRTSYNEQFF. CDR3 in DNA: TGTGCCAGCAGTCCCCCCCCAAGTCGGACCTCCTACAATGAGCAGTTCTTC.

This clonotype appeared many times. The chain combines TRBV4-3 with TRBJ2-1, with D unresolved. Germline CDR1 LGHNA, CDR2 YSLEER. This CDR3 region has 15 residues. V was clipped by 1 base and J by 4 bases, with 11 bases between them. In DNA, the CDR3 is TGCGCCAGCAGCCAAGGGCAGGCCCTTTACAATGAGCAGTTCTTC. Encoded protein: CASSQGQALYNEQFF.

Judged by abundance, this clonotype is medium-sized. The chain couples TRBV4-1 to TRBJ1-1; no reliable D call. V was cut by 3 bases and J by 4 bases, with 0 bases left in between. Germline V gene lookup returns CDR1 MGHRA and CDR2 YSYEKL. CDR3 size: 10 residues. Here the CDR3 reads CASSHTEAFF. Written as DNA, the CDR3 is TGCGCCAGCAGCCACACTGAAGCTTTCTTT.

This clonotype showed up many times. The chain couples TRBV19 to TRBJ1-5; 11 bases align to TRBD1. Trimming at V came to 5 bases and at J to 2 bases, leaving 8 bases not matched to a gene. The length of the CDR3 is 17 residues. Germline V gene sequence: CDR1 LNHDA, CDR2 SQIVND (reference sequence). CDR3 coding DNA: TGTGCCAGTAGTTCGCGGACAGGGGGCATTGGCAATCAGCCCCAGCATTTT. Protein product: CASSSRTGGIGNQPQHF.

Regarding this clonotype: A far larger clone is just one base off, so this is likely a read error. This chain joins TRBV6-6 and TRBJ2-1; 9 nucleotides agree with TRBD2. Germline CDR1 MNHNY, CDR2 SVGAGI (reference sequence). This CDR3 region has 15 residues. The CDR3 DNA sequence: TGTGTCAGCAGTTTTAAACCGGGACTAGCAAATGAGCAGTTCTTC. This sequence encodes CVSSFKPGLANEQFF.

This clonotype has at least ten counts. The gene calls are TRBV6-2 or TRBV6-3 and TRBJ1-5; D remains unclear. The CDR3 contains 14 residues. Germline V lookup: CDR1 MNHEY, CDR2 SVGEGT. Trimming cost V 5 bases and J 0 bases, with 8 bases left between them. The CDR3 reads CASSDSHSNQPQHF. DNA for the CDR3: TGTGCCAGCAGTGATAGCCATAGCAATCAGCCCCAGCATTTT.

The V call is TRBV9, the J call TRBJ2-1; a possible D gene is TRBD2 (6 bases). V lost 5 bases, J lost 2 bases, and 14 bases lay in between. The CDR3 runs to 15 residues. CDR1 SGDLS and CDR2 YYNGEE come from the germline V gene. CDR3 region: CASSSGLATYNEQFF. CDR3 nucleotide sequence: TGTGCCAGCAGTTCGGGACTTGCAACCTACAATGAGCAGTTCTTC.

This clonotype occurred many times. The chain carries TRBV5-1 and TRBJ1-2; possible D gene TRBD1, 5 bases. V shed 1 base and J shed 4 bases, with 14 bases lying between them. The CDR3 contains 15 residues. Germline V CDR1 and CDR2: SGHRS, YFSETQ. The CDR3 region is CASSLPGPGSYGYTF. The CDR3 nucleotides read TGCGCCAGCAGCTTGCCGGGACCGGGGTCCTATGGCTACACCTTC.

The chain is built from TRBV9 and TRBJ1-1; D is undetermined. Deletions cut 0 bases from V and 3 bases from J, with 3 bases between. The CDR3 is 12 amino acids. In germline, CDR1 is SGDLS, CDR2 YYNGEE. The CDR3 coding sequence is TGTGCCAGCAGCGTAGGGGACACTGAAGCTTTCTTT. Amino acids: CASSVGDTEAFF.

This clonotype was observed at least ten times. V and J are TRBV19 and TRBJ1-6, with 7 nucleotides matching TRBD1. The CDR3 totals 13 residues. The junction had 7 bases not matched to a gene; V was cut back by 4 bases and J by 13 bases. Germline values: CDR1 LNHDA, CDR2 SQIVND (reference sequence). CDR3 sequence (DNA): TGTGCCAGTAGTAGGGACAGAAGACTCCCCCTCCACTTT. This translates into CASSRDRRLPLHF.

This clonotype was seen many times. The chain recombines TRBV28 with TRBJ2-7, with D perhaps TRBD1 (7 bases). CDR1 and CDR2 (germline): MDHEN, SYDVKM. Trimming took 10 bases from V and 3 from J, leaving 16 bases between them. The CDR3 is made up of 13 amino acids. CDR3 sequence: CATNRGGNYEQYF. The CDR3 DNA sequence: TGTGCCACCAACAGGGGCGGGAACTACGAGCAGTACTTC.

V is TRBV11-3 and J is TRBJ1-4; D is perhaps TRBD1 (6 bases). Germline assignment: CDR1 SGHNT and CDR2 YENEEA. This CDR3 region has 14 residues. V was clipped by 0 bases and J by 5 bases, with 7 bases between them. The CDR3 DNA sequence: TGTGCCAGCAGCTTAGACAGGGGAAATGAAAAACTGTTTTTT. Translating it yields CASSLDRGNEKLFF.

In its sample, this clonotype was seen many times. The CDR3: CASSNGRKTSTDTQYF. In nucleotides, the CDR3 is TGCGCCAGCAGCAATGGACGGAAGACTAGCACAGATACGCAGTATTTT. This sequence joins TRBV5-1 and TRBJ2-3; D remains ambiguous. V was pared by 4 bases and J by 0 bases, with 15 bases between. Germline assignment: CDR1 SGHRS and CDR2 YFSETQ. The CDR3 has 16 amino acids.

Many counts were recorded for this clonotype. CDR3 amino acids: CASSMPGYGYTF. CDR3 bases: TGTGCCAGTAGTATGCCAGGGTATGGCTACACCTTC. The chain links TRBV19 to TRBJ1-2; maybe TRBD1 (5 bases). The V gene's germline CDR1 is LNHDA and CDR2 SQIVND (reference sequence). The CDR3 totals 12 residues. The V end was cut by 3 bases, the J end by 5 bases, with 7 bases between. Full variable domain (remainder filled in from reference TRBV19 and TRBJ1-2): DGGITQSPKYLFRKEGQNVTLSCEQNLNHDAMYWYRQDPGQGLRLIYYSQIVNDFQKGDIAEGYSVSREKKESFPLTVTSAQKNPTAFYLCASSMPGYGYTFGSGTRLTVV.

This clonotype has a handful of counts. This chain links TRBV5-8 with TRBJ2-7; D not resolved. This CDR3 region has 14 residues. The V end lost 2 bases, the J end lost 0 bases, and 9 bases lay between the germline ends. CDR1 and CDR2 from the germline V gene are SGHTS and YDEGEE. In DNA form, the CDR3 reads TGTGCCAGCAGCTTATCGCCGAGCTCCTACGAGCAGTACTTC. Its protein product is CASSLSPSSYEQYF.

This clonotype was counted many times. The chain recombines TRBV20-1 with TRBJ1-1, with D hard to call. This CDR3 spans 14 amino acids. V was trimmed by 0 bases and J by 0 bases, leaving 8 bases between them. Per the germline V gene, CDR1 is DFQATT and CDR2 is SNEGSKA (reference sequence). In nucleotides, the CDR3 is TGCAGTGCTAGAGATCGGGGTTTGAACACTGAAGCTTTCTTT. This gives the protein CSARDRGLNTEAFF.

In its sample, this clonotype was seen many times. This sequence joins TRBV21-1 and TRBJ2-5; the table's D call TRBD1 went unverified against the DNA. TRBV21-1 is labeled a pseudogene. CDR3 length: 17 amino acids. The CDR3 region has the DNA TGTGCCAGCAGCAGACGATACAGGGGCCGCAGGGGAGAGACCCAGTACTTC. Residues: CASSRRYRGRRGETQYF.

A few counts support this clonotype. The V gene is TRBV5-1, the J gene TRBJ1-6; no clear D. Germline assignment: CDR1 SGHRS and CDR2 YFSETQ. V lost 2 bases to trimming and J lost 9 bases, with 15 bases between them. The CDR3 sequence is 15 residues long. CDR3 residues: CASSFRPERSSPLHF. The CDR3 nucleotides read TGCGCCAGCAGCTTTCGACCCGAACGGAGTTCACCCCTCCACTTT. The whole variable domain, filled in from reference TRBV5-1 and TRBJ1-6, reads KAGVTQTPRYLIKTRGQQVTLSCSPISGHRSVSWYQQTPGQGLQFLFEYFSETQRNKGNFPGRFSGRQFSNSRSEMNVSTLELGDSALYLCASSFRPERSSPLHFGNGTRLTVT.

Ten or more counts support this clonotype. This chain links TRBV14 with TRBJ2-1; possible D gene TRBD1, 5 bases. Germline CDR1 SGHDN, CDR2 FVKESK. CDR3 length equals 16 residues. Trimming pared 3 bases from V and 5 bases from J, leaving 17 bases between. The chain's CDR3 is CASSQDISVINNEQFF. The CDR3 DNA is TGTGCCAGCAGCCAGGACATTAGTGTGATTAACAATGAGCAGTTCTTC. Based on the CDR3 plus reference TRBV14 and TRBJ2-1, the full variable domain is EAGVTQFPSHSVIEKGQTVTLRCDPISGHDNLYWYRRVMGKEIKFLLHFVKESKQDESGMPNNRFLAERTGGTYSTLKVQPAELEDSGVYFCASSQDISVINNEQFFGPGTRLTVL.